This entry lists 24 T cell receptor beta chains sequenced from one sample in a study of blood T cell repertoires in COVID-19. Method: immunoSEQ multiplex PCR; TCRdb's copy keeps in-frame clones and lacks some. The sample carries a few hundred thousand clones, approximately 90% recorded once. Input material: PBMCs or T cells enriched from blood (not recorded which). Receptors were obtained from a woman aged 45-59 years who had recovered from COVID-19.

This sequence joins TRBV6-4 and TRBJ2-3, with TRBD2 matching 13 bases. Germline V lookup: CDR1 MRHNA, CDR2 SNTAGT. This CDR3 is 17 amino acids long. V was clipped by 2 bases and J by 5 bases; unmatched bases: 7. The CDR3 coding sequence is TGTGCCAGCAGTGACACTAGCGGGGGGGCCGGTCGAGATACGCAGTATTTT. It codes for CASSDTSGGAGRDTQYF.

V is TRBV5-1 and J is TRBJ1-1; TRBD1 matches 7 bases. The trim removed 2 bases at V and 1 base at J, leaving 5 bases unmatched. The germline gives CDR1 SGHRS, CDR2 YFSETQ. There are 15 residues in the CDR3. DNA for the CDR3: TGCGCCAGCAGCTTAAAACAGGGGAAGAACACTGAAGCTTTCTTT. Its protein is CASSLKQGKNTEAFF.

The J gene is TRBJ1-1, the V gene TRBV11-2; possibly TRBD1 for D (6 bases). The CDR3 runs 13 residues. V was cut by 4 bases and J by 4 bases, with 10 bases left in between. The germline V gene has CDR1 SGHAT and CDR2 FQNNGV. The CDR3 DNA sequence: TGTGCCAGCAGCTCAGGGGTCTTCACTGAAGCTTTCTTT. Its translation is CASSSGVFTEAFF.

This chain uses TRBV24-1 with TRBJ1-4; D may be TRBD1 (5 bases). The CDR3 is 13 amino acids. The V and J ends lost 9 bases and 8 bases respectively, with 15 bases between them. Looked up from germline, CDR1 is KGHDR and CDR2 is SFDVKD. The CDR3 region is CATFRDRREKLFF. The DNA of the CDR3 is TGTGCCACCTTCCGAGACAGAAGGGAAAAACTGTTTTTT.

The rearrangement uses TRBV28 and TRBJ2-1; the match to TRBD1 covers 7 bases. Germline V gene sequence: CDR1 MDHEN, CDR2 SYDVKM. V gave up 7 bases and J gave up 4 bases; unmatched junction bases: 4. The CDR3 totals 13 residues. The CDR3 DNA is TGTGCCAGCACCAGGGACAGTTACAATGAGCAGTTCTTC. Translating it yields CASTRDSYNEQFF.

This clone was observed a handful of times. This chain links TRBV11-2 with TRBJ2-5, with D possibly matching TRBD1 (6 bases). The CDR3 runs 15 residues. Per the germline V gene, CDR1 is SGHAT and CDR2 is FQNNGV. Trimming stripped 1 base from V and 5 bases from J, with 14 bases between. The CDR3 DNA sequence: TGTGCCAGCAGCTTAGGTGTGGGGGCCCTGGAGACCCAGTACTTC. It specifies CASSLGVGALETQYF.

This chain joins TRBV28 and TRBJ1-1, with D perhaps matching TRBD1 (5 bases). The CDR3 contains 16 residues. Per the germline V gene, CDR1 is MDHEN and CDR2 is SYDVKM. The V end was cut by 5 bases, the J end by 0 bases, with 16 bases between. CDR3 coding DNA: TGTGCCAGCAGTCTACTACCAGACAGTATGAACACTGAAGCTTTCTTT. It is translated as CASSLLPDSMNTEAFF.

This clone was recorded only once. CDR3 amino acids: CASSTGGHEQYF. The DNA of the CDR3 is TGCGCCAGCTCGACAGGGGGGCACGAGCAGTACTTC. The V call is TRBV5-1, the J call TRBJ2-7; 9 bases are a match to TRBD1. V shed 7 bases and J 5 bases; nucleotides not matched to a gene: 4. The germline gives CDR1 SGHRS, CDR2 YFSETQ. The CDR3 covers 12 residues.

The V gene is TRBV18, the J gene TRBJ1-2; 8 bases map to TRBD1. Trimming removed 2 bases from V and 4 bases from J; junction bases left unmatched: 12. The CDR3 is 17 residues long. Per germline, CDR1 KGHSH and CDR2 LQKENI. CDR3 nucleotides: TGTGCCAGCTCACCAACAATCGACAGGGGTGGTATCTATGGCTACACCTTC. This codes for CASSPTIDRGGIYGYTF.

J is TRBJ2-5 and V is TRBV6-5; TRBD1 agrees at 9 bases. V was pared by 8 bases and J by 2 bases, with 9 bases of the junction left unmatched. CDR1 MNHEY and CDR2 SVGAGI come from the germline V gene. This CDR3 spans 15 amino acids. This CDR3 is CASAKTGGDQETQYF. The CDR3 DNA follows: TGTGCCAGCGCTAAAACAGGGGGCGATCAAGAGACCCAGTACTTC.

V usage is TRBV15 and J usage is TRBJ1-2, with 8 bases lining up with TRBD1. Germline values: CDR1 LNHNV, CDR2 YYDKDF (reference sequence). The V segment lost 1 base and the J segment 6 bases; nucleotides outside the gene matches: 4. This CDR3 has 14 residues. CDR3 DNA sequence: TGTGCCACCAGCAGAGGGGGACAGGTTCATGGCTACACCTTC. Protein product: CATSRGGQVHGYTF.

This clone came up a few times. The CDR3 DNA follows: TGTGCCAGCAGCTTGTATGAGACAAAGGTGGTGACTAATGAAAAACTGTTTTTT. This encodes CASSLYETKVVTNEKLFF. V usage is TRBV5-6 and J usage is TRBJ1-4; D unclear. The CDR3 consists of 18 residues. Germline assignment: CDR1 SGHDT and CDR2 YYEEEE. Trimming removed 1 base from V and 2 bases from J, with 18 bases in between.

The chain couples TRBV27 to TRBJ2-4; 8 bases fit TRBD1. The CDR3 sequence is 14 residues long. In germline, CDR1 is MNHEY, CDR2 SMNVEV (reference sequence). Unmatched junction bases numbered 7, after V lost 4 bases and J lost 8 bases. Written as DNA, the CDR3 is TGTGCCAGCAGTTCCTCAGGGGGCTGGGACATTCAGTACTTC. It is translated as CASSSSGGWDIQYF.

The J gene is TRBJ2-1, the V gene TRBV5-5; TRBD2 aligns across 10 bases. The CDR3 spans 18 residues. V was pared by 2 bases and J by 8 bases, with 16 bases of the junction left unmatched. Germline V gene lookup returns CDR1 SGHKS and CDR2 YYEKEE (reference sequence). CDR3 amino acids: CASSFLFAGLAEIDEQFF. In DNA form, the CDR3 reads TGTGCCAGCAGCTTCCTTTTTGCAGGACTAGCGGAAATCGATGAGCAGTTCTTC. Based on the CDR3 plus reference TRBV5-5 and TRBJ2-1, the full variable domain is DAGVTQSPTHLIKTRGQQVTLRCSPISGHKSVSWYQQVLGQGPQFIFQYYEKEERGRGNFPDRFSARQFPNYSSELNVNALLLGDSALYLCASSFLFAGLAEIDEQFFGPGTRLTVL.

This chain connects TRBV7-2 to TRBJ2-7, with D tentatively TRBD1 (6 bases). V lost 3 bases to trimming and J lost 5 bases, with 17 bases between them. The CDR3 sequence is 15 residues long. Germline lookup yields CDR1 SGHTA and CDR2 FQGNSA. CDR3 loop: CASSLAPGQPHEQYF. The CDR3 coding sequence is TGTGCCAGCAGCTTGGCCCCCGGACAGCCTCACGAGCAGTACTTC. The full variable domain, with the rest looked up from reference TRBV7-2 and TRBJ2-7, is GAGVSQSPSNKVTEKGKDVELRCDPISGHTALYWYRQSLGQGLEFLIYFQGNSAPDKSGLPSDRFSAERTGGSVSTLTIQRTQQEDSAVYLCASSLAPGQPHEQYFGPGTRLTVT.

The chain is built from TRBV10-3 and TRBJ2-6; 10 positions match TRBD1. This CDR3 region has 18 residues. V shed 6 bases and J 2 bases; nucleotides not matched to a gene: 10. CDR1 and CDR2 from the germline V gene are ENHRY and SYGVKD. In nucleotides, the CDR3 is TGTGCCATCAGGGAGACAGGGGGCCTACTGGCTGGGGCCAACGTCCTGACTTTC. It encodes CAIRETGGLLAGANVLTF.

V gene TRBV7-8 combines with J gene TRBJ2-5; the match to TRBD2 covers 11 bases. The CDR3 is 16 residues long. The germline gives CDR1 SGHVS, CDR2 FQNEAQ. V gave up 6 bases and J gave up 2 bases; unmatched junction bases: 8. CDR3 amino acids: CASRKWTSGYQETQYF. As DNA, the CDR3 is TGTGCCAGCAGAAAATGGACTAGCGGGTATCAAGAGACCCAGTACTTC.

This chain links TRBV30 with TRBJ1-6; weak D call: TRBD1 (5 bases). The germline V gene has CDR1 GTSNPN and CDR2 SVGIG (reference sequence). V lost 3 bases and J 0 bases, leaving 21 bases between the germline ends. The CDR3 has 19 amino acids. This CDR3 reads CAWSALLSGGYSYNSPLHF. The CDR3 DNA follows: TGTGCCTGGAGCGCTCTATTATCGGGGGGTTACTCCTATAATTCACCCCTCCACTTT.

This sequence joins TRBV7-9 and TRBJ1-2; the D gene is possibly TRBD1 (5 bases). The CDR3 runs 11 residues. The V gene's germline CDR1 is SEHNR and CDR2 FQNEAQ (reference sequence). V dropped 3 bases and J dropped 12 bases, with 11 bases sitting between them. CDR3 region: CASSFGGENTF. In nucleotides, the CDR3 is TGTGCCAGCAGCTTTGGAGGGGAAAACACCTTC.

This rearrangement joins TRBV19 to TRBJ1-2; no clear D. The CDR3 runs to 14 residues. The V end was cut by 5 bases, the J end by 2 bases, with 12 bases between. Germline V gene lookup returns CDR1 LNHDA and CDR2 SQIVND (reference sequence). The CDR3 loop reads CASSGPGRNYGYTF. The DNA of the CDR3 is TGTGCCAGTAGTGGGCCGGGAAGAAACTATGGCTACACCTTC.

The chain couples TRBV18 to TRBJ1-1, with D possibly TRBD1 on 5 matching bases. V dropped 5 bases and J dropped 1 base, with 17 bases sitting between them. The CDR3 extends over 16 amino acids. Germline values: CDR1 KGHSH, CDR2 LQKENI. The CDR3: CASSTPLTEPNTEAFF. DNA of the CDR3: TGTGCCAGCTCAACCCCTCTGACAGAGCCGAACACTGAAGCTTTCTTT.

The rearrangement links TRBV24-1 to TRBJ1-6, with TRBD1 matching over 7 bases. The germline CDR1 and CDR2 sequences are KGHDR and SFDVKD. The V segment lost 10 bases and the J segment 6 bases; nucleotides outside the gene matches: 5. This CDR3 has 13 amino acids. CDR3 loop: CATVNRGNSPLHF. The DNA for the CDR3 is TGTGCCACTGTGAACAGGGGTAATTCACCCCTCCACTTT.

This chain uses TRBV6-6 with TRBJ1-1; unclear D gene. The V end lost 7 bases, the J end lost 5 bases, and 17 bases lay between the germline ends. The CDR3 totals 14 residues. Germline CDR1 is MNHNY and CDR2 is SVGAGI (reference sequence). CDR3: CASNEGYGGTEAFF. CDR3 nucleotides: TGTGCCAGCAACGAAGGGTATGGAGGAACTGAAGCTTTCTTT.

The chain is built from TRBV7-9 and TRBJ1-2; D remains ambiguous. Germline CDR1 SEHNR, CDR2 FQNEAQ (reference sequence). This CDR3 has 13 residues. V lost 5 bases and J 4 bases, leaving 11 bases between the germline ends. DNA for the CDR3: TGTGCCAGCAGCCCAGACATCCCCTATGGCTACACCTTC. It translates to CASSPDIPYGYTF.